The rows below give T cell receptor beta chains drawn from one sample of a study of T cell repertoires in cytomegalovirus infection. TCRdb processed the reads anew with MiXCR; each CDR3 protein has one entry. The sample consists of roughly 720,000 distinct CDR3 sequences, under 40% of them appearing once. The sample was PBMCs. These receptors were collected from a human donor in good health (CMV status not recorded). Some clones in this sample may be carry-over from other donors' samples. CDR3s include the opening cysteine and the closing phenylalanine or tryptophan. The D gene is left open where the match is weak. Where a row states a size, it is once, few, many or the class of an expanded clone; other rows omit it.

V: TRBV5-1; D: TRBD2; size: NA; J: TRBJ2-1; CDR3: CASTTPSGNEQFF; DNA: TGCGCCAGCACTACTCCTAGCGGCAATGAGCAGTTCTTC
V: TRBV6-6; D: TRBD2; size: NA; J: TRBJ2-5; CDR3: CASSYSTTSGIRETQYF; DNA: TGTGCCAGCAGTTACTCGACGACTAGCGGGATTCGAGAGACCCAGTACTTC
V: TRBV2; D: NA; size: NA; J: TRBJ2-7; CDR3: CASILRDHEQYF; DNA: TGTGCCAGCATATTGAGGGATCACGAGCAGTACTTC
V: TRBV20-1; D: NA; size: few; J: TRBJ2-1; CDR3: CSATRIRGQFF; DNA: TGCAGTGCTACCCGCATCAGGGGGCAGTTCTTC
V: TRBV6-2/TRBV6-3; D: NA; size: NA; J: TRBJ1-2; CDR3: CASSSPGKNYGYTF; DNA: TGTGCCAGCAGTTCTCCCGGGAAGAACTATGGCTACACCTTC
V: TRBV7-2; D: NA; size: many; J: TRBJ2-1; CDR3: CASSFEAPYNEQFF; DNA: TGTGCCAGCAGCTTCGAGGCTCCCTACAATGAGCAGTTCTTC
V: TRBV12-3/TRBV12-4; D: NA; size: NA; J: TRBJ2-7; CDR3: CASSGSWANNEQYF; DNA: TGTGCCAGCAGTGGGTCTTGGGCTAACAACGAGCAGTACTTC
V: TRBV11-2; D: NA; size: few; J: TRBJ2-3; CDR3: CASSLWSPTDTQYF; DNA: TGTGCCAGCAGCCTGTGGAGCCCAACAGATACGCAGTATTTT
V: TRBV6-5; D: TRBD1; size: NA; J: TRBJ1-2; CDR3: CASSHGQGKYRYTF; DNA: TGTGCCAGCAGCCATGGACAGGGGAAATATCGCTACACCTTC
V: TRBV2; D: NA; size: NA; J: TRBJ2-7; CDR3: CASSRDSTTGEQYF; DNA: TGTGCCAGCAGCCGGGACTCAACTACGGGCGAGCAGTACTTC
V: TRBV7-9; D: NA; size: few; J: TRBJ2-5; CDR3: CASSLEIRGEETQYF; DNA: TGTGCCAGCAGCTTAGAAATCAGGGGTGAAGAGACCCAGTACTTC
V: TRBV6-5; D: NA; size: many; J: TRBJ1-4; CDR3: CASSSQLGGEKLFF; DNA: TGTGCCAGCAGTTCCCAGCTAGGTGGGGAAAAACTGTTTTTT
V: TRBV6-6; D: TRBD2; size: NA; J: TRBJ2-3; CDR3: CASRQYRTSGGTDTQYF; DNA: TGTGCCAGCAGGCAGTACCGGACTAGCGGGGGCACAGATACGCAGTATTTT
V: TRBV19; D: NA; size: once; J: TRBJ2-2; CDR3: CASSQGDTPYTGELFF; DNA: TGTGCCAGTAGCCAAGGGGACACCCCCTACACCGGGGAGCTGTTTTTT
V: TRBV10-2; D: NA; size: few; J: TRBJ2-7; CDR3: CASSPGQHSYEQYF; DNA: TGCGCCAGCAGTCCGGGACAACACTCCTACGAGCAGTACTTC
V: TRBV28; D: NA; size: few; J: TRBJ2-7; CDR3: CASSLPRMPYEQYF; DNA: TGTGCCAGCAGTCTGCCCAGGATGCCCTACGAGCAGTACTTC
V: TRBV7-2; D: TRBD1; size: few; J: TRBJ2-7; CDR3: CASSLGTGGSYDEQYF; DNA: TGTGCCAGCAGCTTAGGAACAGGGGGTTCGTATGACGAGCAGTACTTC
V: TRBV19; D: NA; size: NA; J: TRBJ1-5; CDR3: CASSELNQPQHF; DNA: TGTGCCAGTAGTGAGCTTAATCAGCCCCAGCATTTT
V: TRBV6-5; D: TRBD1; size: many; J: TRBJ1-3; CDR3: CASSTGGAGNTIYF; DNA: TGTGCCAGCAGTACAGGGGGCGCAGGAAACACCATATATTTT
V: TRBV4-1; D: TRBD2; size: many; J: TRBJ2-5; CDR3: CASSHSGGPQETQYF; DNA: TGCGCCAGCAGCCATAGCGGGGGGCCCCAAGAGACCCAGTACTTC
V: TRBV28; D: NA; size: few; J: TRBJ2-5; CDR3: CASSRGANGETQYF; DNA: TGTGCCAGCAGTAGGGGGGCTAATGGGGAGACCCAGTACTTC
V: TRBV20-1; D: TRBD1; size: NA; J: TRBJ1-2; CDR3: CSTLDRKKFPLGYTF; DNA: TGCAGTACCCTGGACAGGAAAAAGTTCCCTCTTGGCTACACCTTC
V: TRBV7-2; D: TRBD2; size: many; J: TRBJ2-1; CDR3: CASSLSGWGLAGGRFRNEQFF; DNA: TGTGCCAGCAGCTTAAGTGGGTGGGGTTTAGCGGGAGGTCGTTTCCGCAATGAGCAGTTCTTC
V: TRBV29-1; D: TRBD1; size: NA; J: TRBJ2-7; CDR3: CSVAGGYEQYF; DNA: TGCAGCGTTGCAGGGGGCTACGAGCAGTACTTC
V: TRBV6-1; D: TRBD2; size: NA; J: TRBJ2-3; CDR3: CASSEWSGRIDTQYF; DNA: TGTGCCAGCAGTGAATGGAGCGGGAGGATAGATACGCAGTATTTT
V: TRBV12-3/TRBV12-4; D: NA; size: few; J: TRBJ1-1; CDR3: CASSLWRAKAFF; DNA: TGTGCCAGCAGTTTGTGGAGGGCTAAAGCTTTCTTT
V: TRBV19; D: TRBD1; size: few; J: TRBJ1-1; CDR3: CASSIWNRGEAFF; DNA: TGTGCCAGTAGTATATGGAACAGGGGTGAAGCTTTCTTT
V: TRBV28; D: NA; size: NA; J: TRBJ2-7; CDR3: CASMEGRPYEQYF; DNA: TGTGCCAGCATGGAGGGGCGACCCTACGAGCAGTACTTC
V: TRBV28; D: TRBD2; size: NA; J: TRBJ2-5; CDR3: CASSLAGGLSEKTKYF; DNA: TGTGCCAGCAGTCTAGCGGGGGGGCTATCGGAGAAGACCAAGTACTTC